The 19 T cell receptor beta chains in this list originate from one sample, sequenced in a study of shared clonotypes between healthy human individuals. Using immunoSEQ multiplex PCR, the repertoire was profiled, and TCRdb retains in-frame clones only, with some absent. The data show roughly 1,800,000 clones, about 94% seen once. Naive CD8 cells lacked CD45RO and underwent positive selection for CCR7, leaving out terminally differentiated effector memory CD45RA+ cells. The sample consisted of naive CD8+ T cells sorted from blood. The receptor set was obtained from a man aged 18 to 29 in good health.

This chain joins TRBV4-3 and TRBJ2-3; 7 bases fit TRBD2. V dropped 0 bases and J dropped 4; count of bases not matched to a gene: 10. The germline V gene encodes CDR1 LGHNA and CDR2 YSLEER. The CDR3 contains 17 residues. The CDR3 loop reads CASSQDGAGEAADTQYF. The CDR3 DNA is TGCGCCAGCAGCCAAGATGGGGCGGGAGAGGCAGCAGATACGCAGTATTTT.

The chain recombines TRBV6-1 with TRBJ1-1; maybe TRBD1 (6 bases). CDR3 length: 15 residues. With 3 bases removed from V and 5 bases from J, the gap between germline ends came to 16 bases. The germline V gene encodes CDR1 MNHNS and CDR2 SASEGT. The CDR3 sequence: CASSELGGRGTEAFF. In nucleotides, the CDR3 is TGTGCCAGCAGTGAGCTAGGGGGGCGAGGGACTGAAGCTTTCTTT.

This chain joins TRBV5-5 and TRBJ2-1, with 11 positions matching TRBD2. V lost 0 bases to trimming and J lost 9 bases; unmatched junction nucleotides: 2. The CDR3 sequence is 14 residues long. The germline V gene encodes CDR1 SGHKS and CDR2 YYEKEE (reference sequence). CDR3 in DNA: TGTGCCAGCAGCTTGGTTCTAGCGGGAGGTGAGCAGTTCTTC. The encoded protein is CASSLVLAGGEQFF.

This chain links TRBV27 with TRBJ2-7; 10 bases agree with TRBD1. V lost 2 bases and J lost 4; bases outside the gene matches: 5. This CDR3 comprises 15 residues. Per germline, CDR1 MNHEY and CDR2 SMNVEV (reference sequence). CDR3 region: CASSLPGTGVYEQYF. DNA for the CDR3: TGTGCCAGCAGTTTACCCGGGACAGGGGTATACGAGCAGTACTTC.

The rearrangement joins TRBV7-6 to TRBJ1-4, with D possibly matching TRBD1 (6 bases). The germline gives CDR1 SGHVS, CDR2 FNYEAQ. V was pared by 2 bases and J by 5 bases, with 15 bases between. The CDR3 runs 16 residues. CDR3 in amino acids: CASSLFGGRGNEKLFF. DNA for the CDR3: TGTGCCAGCAGCTTATTTGGGGGCCGAGGGAATGAAAAACTGTTTTTT.

The V call is TRBV7-9, the J call TRBJ1-2; TRBD1 might be the D (5 bases). Germline V CDR1 and CDR2: SEHNR, FQNEAQ (reference sequence). The V gene lost 0 bases and the J gene lost 4 bases, with 15 bases spanning the gap. The CDR3 runs to 16 residues. CDR3 residues: CASSLALGPEGYGYTF. CDR3 bases: TGTGCCAGCAGCTTAGCGCTGGGACCGGAGGGCTATGGCTACACCTTC.

The chain recombines TRBV7-2 with TRBJ2-7; 9 bases line up with TRBD2. CDR3 size: 17 residues. The J segment lost 5 bases and the V segment lost 5 bases, leaving 16 bases of the junction unmatched. The germline gives CDR1 SGHTA, CDR2 FQGNSA. The CDR3 sequence is CASSVVPGGGAGDEQYF. The CDR3 bases are TGTGCCAGCAGCGTAGTCCCGGGCGGGGGGGCCGGCGACGAGCAGTACTTC.

The rearrangement links TRBV28 to TRBJ2-7, with D possibly TRBD1 on 6 matching bases. The germline CDR1 and CDR2 sequences are MDHEN and SYDVKM. V lost 11 bases and J 0 bases, leaving 23 bases between the germline ends. The CDR3 has 16 residues. The CDR3 DNA is TGTGCCGGTTCTGGGGGAGTGCAGGGGACCTCCTACGAGCAGTACTTC. As protein: CAGSGGVQGTSYEQYF.

The gene calls are TRBV30 and TRBJ1-3; 8 nucleotides align to TRBD1. Germline CDR1 and CDR2: GTSNPN and SVGIG (reference sequence). The CDR3 spans 16 residues. Unmatched junction bases numbered 8, after V lost 2 bases and J lost 2 bases. CDR3 region: CAWSSTGAATGNTIYF. For the CDR3, the DNA is TGTGCCTGGAGTTCGACAGGGGCGGCAACTGGAAACACCATATATTTT.

The chain has TRBV7-9 and TRBJ2-6; D is ambiguous. Germline V gene sequence: CDR1 SEHNR, CDR2 FQNEAQ (reference sequence). The CDR3 runs to 14 residues. The V end was cut by 5 bases, the J end by 2 bases, with 7 bases between. The CDR3 loop reads CASSPRAGANVLTF. The CDR3 DNA sequence: TGTGCCAGCAGCCCTAGGGCTGGGGCCAACGTCCTGACTTTC.

This clone was detected only once. The V call is TRBV29-1, the J call TRBJ1-2, with D possibly being TRBD1 (5 bases). CDR1 is SQVTM, CDR2 ANQGSEA, per germline. The CDR3 length is 12 residues. The germline V and J ends were trimmed by 3 bases and 4 bases, with 9 bases remaining between them. The CDR3 region is CSVDRAIYGYTF. DNA for the CDR3: TGCAGCGTTGACAGGGCAATCTATGGCTACACCTTC. Complete variable domain (other parts from reference TRBV29-1 and TRBJ1-2): SAVISQKPSRDICQRGTSLTIQCQVDSQVTMMFWYRQQPGQSLTLIATANQGSEATYESGFVIDKFPISRPNLTFSTLTVSNMSPEDSSIYLCSVDRAIYGYTFGSGTRLTVV.

This clone was detected a few times. This chain links TRBV6-5 with TRBJ1-1; D is undetermined. V was trimmed by 6 bases and J by 8 bases, leaving 16 bases between them. CDR3 size: 13 residues. Germline V gene sequence: CDR1 MNHEY, CDR2 SVGAGI. The CDR3: CASRTGTYPEAFF. For the CDR3, the DNA is TGTGCCAGCAGAACGGGAACCTACCCCGAAGCTTTCTTT.

V and J are TRBV11-2 and TRBJ2-7; D not resolved. Per the germline V gene, CDR1 is SGHAT and CDR2 is FQNNGV. CDR3 length: 16 residues. The ends were cut back, 0 bases at V and 3 bases at J, with 15 bases in the middle. CDR3 region: CASSLDPSGQDYEQYF. In DNA form, the CDR3 reads TGTGCCAGCAGCTTAGACCCCTCGGGTCAGGACTACGAGCAGTACTTC. The full variable domain, completed using reference TRBV11-2 and TRBJ2-7, is EAGVAQSPRYKIIEKRQSVAFWCNPISGHATLYWYQQILGQGPKLLIQFQNNGVVDDSQLPKDRFSAERLKGVDSTLKIQPAKLEDSAVYLCASSLDPSGQDYEQYFGPGTRLTVT.

This chain connects TRBV18 to TRBJ2-7, with 9 positions matching TRBD2. There are 15 residues in the CDR3. The V gene end was trimmed by 2 bases and the J gene end by 0 bases; junction bases not matched to a gene: 2. The V gene's germline CDR1 is KGHSH and CDR2 LQKENI. As DNA, the CDR3 is TGTGCCAGCTCACCAGGGACTAGCTTCTCCTACGAGCAGTACTTC. Translated, it gives CASSPGTSFSYEQYF.

The V and J genes are TRBV27 and TRBJ2-7, with D possibly called TRBD1 or TRBD2 (5 bases each). Per germline, CDR1 MNHEY and CDR2 SMNVEV (reference sequence). This CDR3 has 15 amino acids. Trimming cost V 3 bases and J 2 bases, with 14 bases left between them. The CDR3 nucleotides are TGTGCCAGCAGTTTTACTTGGGACGGAGCCTACGAGCAGTACTTC. Translated, it gives CASSFTWDGAYEQYF.

With respect to this clone: This same CDR3 is encoded by further DNA sequences in the sample. The gene calls are TRBV6-5 and TRBJ2-7; 8 nucleotides match TRBD2. The CDR3 covers 15 residues. CDR1 is MNHEY, CDR2 SVGAGI, per germline. The trim removed 2 bases at V and 0 bases at J, leaving 3 bases unmatched. The CDR3 sequence: CASSYSGSSSYEQYF. CDR3 bases: TGTGCCAGCAGTTACAGCGGGAGTAGCTCCTACGAGCAGTACTTC.

The V gene is TRBV6-1, the J gene TRBJ2-7, with TRBD1 matching over 9 bases. Germline V CDR1 and CDR2: MNHNS, SASEGT. CDR3 length equals 16 residues. After removal of 0 bases from V and 6 bases from J, the junction contained 9 bases not matched to a gene. The CDR3 nucleotides are TGTGCCAGCAGTGAAGCACCGACAGGGGGTATGGGCGAGCAGTACTTC. Residues: CASSEAPTGGMGEQYF.

The chain recombines TRBV28 with TRBJ2-2; D gene ambiguous. V lost 7 bases to trimming and J lost 5 bases, with 5 bases between them. Germline V gene data show CDR1 as MDHEN and CDR2 as SYDVKM. The CDR3 is 11 residues long. The CDR3, as DNA: TGTGCCAGCACTTTTACCGGGGAGCTGTTTTTT. Encoded protein: CASTFTGELFF. The whole variable domain, remainder taken from reference TRBV28 and TRBJ2-2, is DVKVTQSSRYLVKRTGEKVFLECVQDMDHENMFWYRQDPGLGLRLIYFSYDVKMKEKGDIPEGYSVSREKKERFSLILESASTNQTSMYLCASTFTGELFFGEGSRLTVL.

Details on this clone: The same CDR3 is also encoded by other DNA sequences in this sample. The V gene is TRBV6-5, the J gene TRBJ2-1, with D perhaps matching TRBD2 (6 bases). From germline, CDR1 is MNHEY and CDR2 SVGAGI. The V end was cut by 4 bases, the J end by 1 base, with 8 bases between. The CDR3 runs 14 residues. The CDR3 DNA sequence: TGTGCCAGCAGTTGGGGGGAGTCCTACAATGAGCAGTTCTTC. Amino acids: CASSWGESYNEQFF.